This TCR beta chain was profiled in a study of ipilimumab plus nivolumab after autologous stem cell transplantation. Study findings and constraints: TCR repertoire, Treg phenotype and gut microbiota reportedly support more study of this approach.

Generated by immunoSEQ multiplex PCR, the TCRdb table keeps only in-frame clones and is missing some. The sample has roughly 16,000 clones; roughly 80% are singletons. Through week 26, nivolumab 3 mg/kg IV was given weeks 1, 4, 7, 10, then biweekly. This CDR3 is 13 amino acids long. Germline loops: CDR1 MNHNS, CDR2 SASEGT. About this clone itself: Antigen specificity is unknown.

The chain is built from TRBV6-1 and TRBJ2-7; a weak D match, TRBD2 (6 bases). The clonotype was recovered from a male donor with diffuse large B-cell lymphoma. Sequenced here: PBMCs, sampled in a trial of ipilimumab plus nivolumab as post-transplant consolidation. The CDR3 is CGSGAGVPYEQYF. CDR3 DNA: TGTGGCTCGGGAGCAGGTGTTCCCTACGAGCAGTACTTC.